The rows below give T cell receptor beta chains drawn from one sample of a study of shared clonotypes between healthy human individuals. Sequencing was performed with immunoSEQ multiplex PCR; in TCRdb, only in-frame clones are kept and a portion is missing. The sample carries about 1.5 million clones, 95% to 99% recorded once. The material sequenced was naive CD4+ T cells sorted from blood. These receptors came from a man younger than 45 in good health. CDR3s include the opening cysteine and the closing phenylalanine or tryptophan. D genes are given only for firm matches. Clone size is stated in some rows and not others, as once, few, many or a class when expanded.

cdr3_aa | cdr3_nt | clone_size | j_call | v_call | d_call
CASSLDGSAPDTQYF | TGCGCCAGCAGCTTGGACGGGAGTGCCCCAGATACGCAGTATTTT | - | TRBJ2-3 | TRBV5-1 | -
CASSLAAGAPSRAFF | TGTGCCAGCAGCTTAGCGGCGGGGGCACCTAGCCGAGCTTTCTTT | - | TRBJ1-1 | TRBV7-6 | -
CASSSPQERGVLDTQYF | TGTGCCAGCAGTTCCCCCCAAGAGCGCGGGGTGTTGGATACGCAGTATTTT | - | TRBJ2-3 | TRBV27 | -
CASSLGTTYNEQFF | TGTGCCAGCAGCTTAGGGACAACCTACAATGAGCAGTTCTTC | - | TRBJ2-1 | TRBV7-2 | -
CASSPRIYEQYF | TGTGCCAGCTCACCTCGAATCTACGAGCAGTACTTC | - | TRBJ2-7 | TRBV18 | -
CASSNKDRESYEQYF | TGTGCCAGCAGCAACAAGGACAGGGAATCCTACGAGCAGTACTTC | - | TRBJ2-7 | TRBV21-1 | -
CASSLYRGQYNEQFF | TGCGCCAGCAGCTTGTACAGGGGGCAGTACAATGAGCAGTTCTTC | - | TRBJ2-1 | TRBV5-1 | TRBD1
CASSQLPLDTQYF | TGTGCCAGCAGTCAATTACCTTTGGATACGCAGTATTTT | - | TRBJ2-3 | TRBV27 | -
CASSVRGAGYEQYF | TGTGCCAGCAGCGTCCGAGGGGCGGGGTACGAGCAGTACTTC | - | TRBJ2-7 | TRBV9 | -
CASSPGQSRAQPQHF | TGTGCCAGCAGCCCCGGGCAGTCGCGGGCTCAGCCCCAGCATTTT | - | TRBJ1-5 | TRBV28 | -
CASSSQTSGGTDTQYF | TGTGCCAGCAGTTCCCAGACTAGCGGAGGCACAGATACGCAGTATTTT | once | TRBJ2-3 | TRBV28 | TRBD2
CASTRGTGLNQPQHF | TGTGCCAGTACCCGAGGGACAGGACTTAATCAGCCCCAGCATTTT | - | TRBJ1-5 | TRBV19 | TRBD1
CASSLAWGQVDYGYTF | TGCGCCAGCAGCTTGGCCTGGGGACAGGTGGACTATGGCTACACCTTC | - | TRBJ1-2 | TRBV5-1 | TRBD1
CASSERRLGGANVLTF | TGTGCCAGCAGTGAACGCCGGCTTGGTGGGGCCAACGTCCTGACTTTC | - | TRBJ2-6 | TRBV25-1 | -
CASSWYGGNTGELFF | TGTGCCAGCAGTTGGTACGGGGGGAACACCGGGGAGCTGTTTTTT | - | TRBJ2-2 | TRBV27 | -
CSARGQTEFF | TGCAGTGCCCGGGGGCAAACGGAGTTCTTC | - | TRBJ2-1 | TRBV20-1 | -
CASSQDSGVETQYF | TGTGCCAGCTCACAAGACAGTGGGGTGGAGACCCAGTACTTC | - | TRBJ2-5 | TRBV18 | -
CASSLARKQGYNQPQHF | TGTGCCAGCAGCTTAGCGCGGAAACAGGGTTACAATCAGCCCCAGCATTTT | - | TRBJ1-5 | TRBV7-9 | -
CAISAGRVRDTQYF | TGTGCCATCAGTGCGGGACGGGTCAGGGATACGCAGTATTTT | - | TRBJ2-3 | TRBV10-3 | -
CATSRGLAGTYEQYF | TGTGCCACCAGCAGAGGACTAGCGGGAACCTACGAGCAGTACTTC | - | TRBJ2-7 | TRBV15 | TRBD2
CASSPLWGGTYEQYF | TGCGCCAGCAGCCCCCTTTGGGGAGGGACCTACGAGCAGTACTTC | - | TRBJ2-7 | TRBV5-1 | TRBD2
CASSLGGPAAPNRMKILFF | TGTGCCAGCAGCTTAGGGGGCCCGGCAGCCCCCAACCGAATGAAAATCCTGTTTTTT | - | TRBJ1-4 | TRBV7-9 | -
CASREDRDEYYEQYF | TGTGCCAGCAGGGAGGACAGGGACGAATACTACGAGCAGTACTTC | - | TRBJ2-7 | TRBV2 | TRBD1
CASSLWEGTEAFF | TGCGCCAGCAGCTTGTGGGAGGGCACTGAAGCTTTCTTT | - | TRBJ1-1 | TRBV5-1 | -